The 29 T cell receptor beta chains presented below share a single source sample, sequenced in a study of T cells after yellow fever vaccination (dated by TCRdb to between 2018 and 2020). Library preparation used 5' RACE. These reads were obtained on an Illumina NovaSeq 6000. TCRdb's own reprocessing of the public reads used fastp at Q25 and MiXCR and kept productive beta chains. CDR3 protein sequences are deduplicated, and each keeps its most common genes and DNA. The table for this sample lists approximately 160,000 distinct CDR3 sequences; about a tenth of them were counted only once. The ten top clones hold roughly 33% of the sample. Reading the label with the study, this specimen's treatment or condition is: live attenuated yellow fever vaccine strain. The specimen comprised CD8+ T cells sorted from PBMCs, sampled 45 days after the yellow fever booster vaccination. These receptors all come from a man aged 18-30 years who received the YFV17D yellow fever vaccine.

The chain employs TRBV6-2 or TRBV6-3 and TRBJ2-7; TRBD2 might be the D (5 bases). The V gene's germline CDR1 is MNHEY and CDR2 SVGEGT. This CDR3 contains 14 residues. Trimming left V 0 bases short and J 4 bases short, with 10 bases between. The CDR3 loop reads CASSYSGRGYEQYF. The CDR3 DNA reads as TGTGCCAGCAGTTACTCGGGCCGGGGATACGAGCAGTACTTC.

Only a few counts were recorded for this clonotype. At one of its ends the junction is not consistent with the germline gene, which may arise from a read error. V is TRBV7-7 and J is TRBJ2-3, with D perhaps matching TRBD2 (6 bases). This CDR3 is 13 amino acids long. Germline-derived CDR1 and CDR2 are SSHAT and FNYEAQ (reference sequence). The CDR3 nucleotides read TGTGCTAGCAGCCACCGACTAGATGGGGCGCAGTATTTT. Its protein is CASSHRLDGAQYF.

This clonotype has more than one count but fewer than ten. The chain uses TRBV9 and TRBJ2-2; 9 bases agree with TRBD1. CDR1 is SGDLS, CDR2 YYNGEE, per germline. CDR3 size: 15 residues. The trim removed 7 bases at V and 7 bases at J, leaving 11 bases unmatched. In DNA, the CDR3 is TGTGCCAGCGGAACCGGGACAGGGTATAGCGGGGAGCTGTTTTTT. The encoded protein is CASGTGTGYSGELFF.

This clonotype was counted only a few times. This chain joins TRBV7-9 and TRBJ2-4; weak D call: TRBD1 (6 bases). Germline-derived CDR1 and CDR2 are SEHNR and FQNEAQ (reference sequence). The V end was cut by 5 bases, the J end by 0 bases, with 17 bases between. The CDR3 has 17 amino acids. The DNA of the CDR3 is TGTGCCAGCAGCCCACGGGACACCGTACTAGCCAAAAACATTCAGTACTTC. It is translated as CASSPRDTVLAKNIQYF.

CDR3 in amino acids: CASSLGGGRMISYNEQFF. DNA for the CDR3: TGTGCCAGCAGCTTGGGTGGGGGCCGGATGATCTCCTACAATGAGCAGTTCTTC. The J gene is TRBJ2-1, the V gene TRBV5-8; possible D gene TRBD1, 6 bases. V lost 0 bases, J lost 0 bases, and 16 bases lay in between. The CDR3 runs 18 residues. Germline CDR1 reads SGHTS; CDR2 reads YDEGEE.

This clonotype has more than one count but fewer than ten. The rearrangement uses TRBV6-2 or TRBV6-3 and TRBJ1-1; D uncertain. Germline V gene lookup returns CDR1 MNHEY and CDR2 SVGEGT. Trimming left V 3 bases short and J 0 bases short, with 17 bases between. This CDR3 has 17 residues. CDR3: CASSYGGVVWMNTEAFF. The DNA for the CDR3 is TGTGCCAGCAGTTATGGTGGGGTGGTGTGGATGAACACTGAAGCTTTCTTT.

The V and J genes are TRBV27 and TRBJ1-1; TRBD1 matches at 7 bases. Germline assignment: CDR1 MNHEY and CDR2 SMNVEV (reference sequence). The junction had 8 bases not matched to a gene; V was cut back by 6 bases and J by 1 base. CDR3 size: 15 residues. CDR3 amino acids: CASSRDSYPNTEAFF. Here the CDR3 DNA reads TGTGCCAGCAGCAGGGACAGCTACCCGAACACTGAAGCTTTCTTT.

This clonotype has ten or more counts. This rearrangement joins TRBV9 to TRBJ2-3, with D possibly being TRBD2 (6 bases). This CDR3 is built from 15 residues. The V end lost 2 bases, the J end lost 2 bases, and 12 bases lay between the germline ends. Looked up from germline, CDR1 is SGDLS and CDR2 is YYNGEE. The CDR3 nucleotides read TGTGCCAGCAGCGTCCTCGGGGGATCCACAGATACGCAGTATTTT. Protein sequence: CASSVLGGSTDTQYF.

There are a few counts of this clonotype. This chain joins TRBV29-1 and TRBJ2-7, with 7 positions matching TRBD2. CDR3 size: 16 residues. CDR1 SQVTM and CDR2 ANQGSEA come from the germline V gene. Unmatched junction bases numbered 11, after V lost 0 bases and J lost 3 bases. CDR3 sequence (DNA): TGCAGCGTTGAAGACAGCCTCCGGGGGGTCAGCTACGAGCAGTACTTC. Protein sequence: CSVEDSLRGVSYEQYF.

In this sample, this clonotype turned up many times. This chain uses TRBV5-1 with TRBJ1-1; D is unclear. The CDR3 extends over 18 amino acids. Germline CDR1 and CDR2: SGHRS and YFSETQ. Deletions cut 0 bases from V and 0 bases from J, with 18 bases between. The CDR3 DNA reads TGCGCCAGCAGCTTGGACCGCCTCGGGCTGAGAATGAACACTGAAGCTTTCTTT. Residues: CASSLDRLGLRMNTEAFF.

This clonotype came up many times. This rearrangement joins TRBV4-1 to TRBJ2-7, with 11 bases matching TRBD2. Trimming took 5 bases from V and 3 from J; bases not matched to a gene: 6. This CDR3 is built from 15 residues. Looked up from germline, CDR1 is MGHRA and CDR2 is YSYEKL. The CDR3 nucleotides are TGCGCCAGCAGCGCTTCTAGCGGGGGGCTCTACGAGCAGTACTTC. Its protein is CASSASSGGLYEQYF.

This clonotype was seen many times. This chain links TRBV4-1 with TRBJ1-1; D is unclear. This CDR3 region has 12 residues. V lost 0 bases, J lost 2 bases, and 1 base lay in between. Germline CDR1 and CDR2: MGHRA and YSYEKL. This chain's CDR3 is CASSQDNTEAFF. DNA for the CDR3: TGCGCCAGCAGCCAAGATAACACTGAAGCTTTCTTT.

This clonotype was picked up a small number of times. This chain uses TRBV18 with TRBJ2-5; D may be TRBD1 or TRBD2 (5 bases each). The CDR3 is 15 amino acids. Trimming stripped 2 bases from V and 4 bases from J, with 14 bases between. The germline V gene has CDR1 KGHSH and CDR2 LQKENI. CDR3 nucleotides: TGTGCCAGCTCACCAACGGGACCCCAGATAGAGACCCAGTACTTC. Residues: CASSPTGPQIETQYF.

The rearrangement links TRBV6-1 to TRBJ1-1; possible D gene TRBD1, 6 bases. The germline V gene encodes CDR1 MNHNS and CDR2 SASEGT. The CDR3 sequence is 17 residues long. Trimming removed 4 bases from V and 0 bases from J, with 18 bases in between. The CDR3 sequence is CASSGSGTFFMNTEAFF. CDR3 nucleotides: TGTGCCAGCAGTGGATCCGGGACATTCTTCATGAACACTGAAGCTTTCTTT.

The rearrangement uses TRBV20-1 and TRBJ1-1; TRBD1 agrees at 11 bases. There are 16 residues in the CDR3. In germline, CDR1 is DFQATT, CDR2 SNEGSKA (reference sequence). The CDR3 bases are TGCGTAGGATCCGGGACAGGGGGGGGGAAGGTCACTGAAGCTTTCTTT. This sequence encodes CVGSGTGGGKVTEAFF.

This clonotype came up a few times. The CDR3 DNA sequence: TGCGCCAGCAGGTCGGGGGGTCTCTACAATGAGCAGTTCTTC. It translates to CASRSGGLYNEQFF. The gene calls are TRBV5-1 and TRBJ2-1, with 7 bases that match TRBD2. V shed 5 bases and J 3 bases; nucleotides not matched to a gene: 5. Germline CDR1 and CDR2: SGHRS and YFSETQ. CDR3 length: 14 residues.

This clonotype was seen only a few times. CDR3: CSAWTGLGVEQFF. The DNA for the CDR3 is TGCAGCGCCTGGACAGGTTTAGGCGTTGAGCAGTTCTTC. The rearrangement joins TRBV29-1 to TRBJ2-1; 7 bases match TRBD1. The germline gives CDR1 SQVTM, CDR2 ANQGSEA. This CDR3 region has 13 residues. J gave up 9 bases and V 7 bases, and 12 bases lay outside the gene matches.

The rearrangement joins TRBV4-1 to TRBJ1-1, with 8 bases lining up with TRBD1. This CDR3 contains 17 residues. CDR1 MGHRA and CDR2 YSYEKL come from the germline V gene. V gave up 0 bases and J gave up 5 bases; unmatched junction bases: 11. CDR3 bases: TGCGCCAGCAGCCAAGATGGGCAGGGGGCCTTCGGGACTGAAGCTTTCTTT. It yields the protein CASSQDGQGAFGTEAFF.

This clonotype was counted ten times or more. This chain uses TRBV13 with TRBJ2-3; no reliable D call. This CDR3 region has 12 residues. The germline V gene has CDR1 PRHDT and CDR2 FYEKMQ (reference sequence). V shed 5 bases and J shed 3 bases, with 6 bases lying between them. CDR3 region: CASSPRTDTQYF. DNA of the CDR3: TGTGCCAGCAGCCCCCGGACAGATACGCAGTATTTT. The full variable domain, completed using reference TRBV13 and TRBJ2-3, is AAGVIQSPRHLIKEKRETATLKCYPIPRHDTVYWYQQGPGQDPQFLISFYEKMQSDKGSIPDRFSAQQFSDYHSELNMSSLELGDSALYFCASSPRTDTQYFGPGTRLTVL.

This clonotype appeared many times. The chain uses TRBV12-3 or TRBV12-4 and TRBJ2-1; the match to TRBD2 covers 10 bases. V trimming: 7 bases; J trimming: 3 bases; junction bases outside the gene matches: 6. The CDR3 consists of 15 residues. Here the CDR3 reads CASKHRTSGYNEQFF. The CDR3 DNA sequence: TGTGCCAGCAAACACCGGACTAGCGGCTACAATGAGCAGTTCTTC.

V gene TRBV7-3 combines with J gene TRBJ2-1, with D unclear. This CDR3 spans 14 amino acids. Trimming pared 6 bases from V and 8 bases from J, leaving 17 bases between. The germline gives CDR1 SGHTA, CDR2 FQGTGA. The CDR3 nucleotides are TGTGCCAGCAGTCTGGGTCGACCTTTAGATGAGCAGTTCTTC. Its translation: CASSLGRPLDEQFF.

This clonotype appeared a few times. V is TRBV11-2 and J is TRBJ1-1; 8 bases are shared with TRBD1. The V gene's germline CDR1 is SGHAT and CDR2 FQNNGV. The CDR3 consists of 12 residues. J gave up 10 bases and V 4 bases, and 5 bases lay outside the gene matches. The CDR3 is CASSSVDRGAFF. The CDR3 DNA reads TGTGCCAGCAGCTCCGTAGACAGGGGAGCTTTCTTT.

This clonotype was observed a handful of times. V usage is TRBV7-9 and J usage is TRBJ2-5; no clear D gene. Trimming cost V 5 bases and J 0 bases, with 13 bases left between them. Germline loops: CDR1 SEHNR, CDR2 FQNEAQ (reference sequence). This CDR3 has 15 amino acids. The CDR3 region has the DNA TGTGCCAGCAGCCCCCGGATCCGCAACCAAGAGACCCAGTACTTC. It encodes CASSPRIRNQETQYF.

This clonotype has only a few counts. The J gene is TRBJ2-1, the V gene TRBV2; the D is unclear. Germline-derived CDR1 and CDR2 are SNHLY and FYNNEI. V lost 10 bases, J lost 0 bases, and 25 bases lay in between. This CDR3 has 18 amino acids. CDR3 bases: TGTGCCATTCGCTCGGACGCAGCCTCTATTAGCTCCTACAATGAGCAGTTCTTC. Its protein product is CAIRSDAASISSYNEQFF. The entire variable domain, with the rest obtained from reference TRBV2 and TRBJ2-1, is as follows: EPEVTQTPSHQVTQMGQEVILRCVPISNHLYFYWYRQILGQKVEFLVSFYNNEISEKSEIFDDQFSVERPDGSNFTLKIRSTKLEDSAMYFCAIRSDAASISSYNEQFFGPGTRLTVL.

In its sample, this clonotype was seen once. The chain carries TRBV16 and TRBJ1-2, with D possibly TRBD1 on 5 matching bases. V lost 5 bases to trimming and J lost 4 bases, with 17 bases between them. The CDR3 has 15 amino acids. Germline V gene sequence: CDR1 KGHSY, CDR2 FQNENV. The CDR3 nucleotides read TGTGCCAGCAGCAACAGGCATCCCATCACCTATGGCTACACCTTC. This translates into CASSNRHPITYGYTF.

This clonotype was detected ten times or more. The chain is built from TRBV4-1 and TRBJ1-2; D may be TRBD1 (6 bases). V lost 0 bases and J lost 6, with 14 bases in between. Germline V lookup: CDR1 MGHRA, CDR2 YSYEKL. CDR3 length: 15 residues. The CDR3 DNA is TGCGCCAGCAGCCAAGACCCGCAGGGGCGAGATGGCTACACCTTC. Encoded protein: CASSQDPQGRDGYTF.

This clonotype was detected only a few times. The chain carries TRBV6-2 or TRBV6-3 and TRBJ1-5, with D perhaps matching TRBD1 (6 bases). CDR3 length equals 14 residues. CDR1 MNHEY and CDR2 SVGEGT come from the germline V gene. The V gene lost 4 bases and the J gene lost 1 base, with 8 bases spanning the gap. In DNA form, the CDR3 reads TGTGCCAGCAGTTGGACAGTCAGCAATCAGCCCCAGCATTTT. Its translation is CASSWTVSNQPQHF.

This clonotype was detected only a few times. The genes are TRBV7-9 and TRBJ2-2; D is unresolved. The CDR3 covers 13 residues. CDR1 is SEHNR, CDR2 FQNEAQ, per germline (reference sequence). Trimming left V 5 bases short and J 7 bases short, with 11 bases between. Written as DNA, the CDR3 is TGTGCCAGCAGCCACGTAAGAGTCGGGGAGCTGTTTTTT. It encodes CASSHVRVGELFF. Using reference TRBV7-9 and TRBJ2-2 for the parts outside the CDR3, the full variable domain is DTGVSQNPRHKITKRGQNVTFRCDPISEHNRLYWYRQTLGQGPEFLTYFQNEAQLEKSRLLSDRFSAERPKGSFSTLEIQRTEQGDSAMYLCASSHVRVGELFFGEGSRLTVL.

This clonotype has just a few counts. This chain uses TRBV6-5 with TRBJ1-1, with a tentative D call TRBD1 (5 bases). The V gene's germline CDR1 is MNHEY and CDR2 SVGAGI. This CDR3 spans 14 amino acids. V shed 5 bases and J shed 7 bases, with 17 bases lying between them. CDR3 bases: TGTGCCAGCAGTCCTACTGGGGCAGCTTATGAAGCTTTCTTT. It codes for CASSPTGAAYEAFF.